This record looks at one T cell receptor beta chain sequence and its context. Its matching antigen is unknown. These data are taken from a study of CD8+ T cells in alopecia areata. Study-wide results and limits: Many expanded lesional clones stayed in scalp and blood while on tofacitinib.

Treatment noted: oral pan-JAK inhibitor, 5-10 mg twice daily. Extracted RNA was reverse transcribed, and the resulting cDNA served as sequencing template. Data came from immunoSEQ multiplex PCR; TCRdb stores just in-frame clones and leaves some out. The sample has about 180,000 clones, about 55% seen once. Trimming stripped 2 bases from V and 3 bases from J, with 10 bases between. The CDR3 extends over 15 amino acids. Germline values: CDR1 LGHNA, CDR2 YNFKEQ. Material: CD8+ T cells sorted from blood, obtained at week 24, from a patient treated with tofacitinib. The sequence was obtained from a human donor with alopecia areata. The V gene is TRBV4-2, the J gene TRBJ2-2; maybe TRBD2 (6 bases). CDR3 region: CASSQTGTDTGELFF. The CDR3, as DNA: TGTGCCAGCAGCCAAACGGGGACTGACACCGGGGAGCTGTTTTTT.